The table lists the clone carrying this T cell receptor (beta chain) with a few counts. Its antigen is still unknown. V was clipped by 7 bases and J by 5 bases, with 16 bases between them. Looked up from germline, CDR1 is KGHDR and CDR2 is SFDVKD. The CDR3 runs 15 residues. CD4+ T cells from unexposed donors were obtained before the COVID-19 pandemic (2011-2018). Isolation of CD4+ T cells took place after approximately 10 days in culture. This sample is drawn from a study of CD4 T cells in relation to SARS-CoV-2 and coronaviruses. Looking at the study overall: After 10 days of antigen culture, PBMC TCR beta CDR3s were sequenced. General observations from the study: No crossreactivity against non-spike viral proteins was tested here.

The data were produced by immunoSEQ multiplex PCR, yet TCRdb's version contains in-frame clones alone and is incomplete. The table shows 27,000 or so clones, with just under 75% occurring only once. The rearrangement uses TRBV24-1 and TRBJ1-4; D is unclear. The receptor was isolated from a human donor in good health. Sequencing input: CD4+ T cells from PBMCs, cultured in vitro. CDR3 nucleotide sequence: TGTGCCACCAGAATCCCCGGGCCATTGAATGAAAAACTGTTTTTT. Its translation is CATRIPGPLNEKLFF.